These T cell receptor beta chains were read from a single sample in a study of blood T cell repertoires in COVID-19. TCRdb's table, derived via immunoSEQ multiplex PCR, lists solely in-frame clones and lacks some. The table lists 300,000 to 350,000 clones, approximately 89% of them singletons. Sequenced input: peripheral blood. Receptors originate from an older woman with COVID-19, enrolled during active disease. Both conserved end residues are part of each CDR3. The D gene is left open where the match is weak. Where a row states a size, it is once, few, many or the class of an expanded clone; other rows omit it.

cdr3_nt	cdr3_aa	v_call	j_call	clone_size	d_call
TGTGCCAGCAGTTTAGGGGTGGGGGGTTCCTACGAGCAGTACTTC	CASSLGVGGSYEQYF	TRBV27	TRBJ2-7	.	.
TGCGCCAGCACCCCTGTCCAGGGAGGAAACTATGGCTACACCTTC	CASTPVQGGNYGYTF	TRBV5-1	TRBJ1-2	.	.
TGTGCCAGCAGCCCCAGGGACAGGATGTATGTCGATGAGCAGTTCTTC	CASSPRDRMYVDEQFF	TRBV14	TRBJ2-1	.	TRBD1
TGTGCCAAGGGACAGGGCACAACTAATGAAAAACTGTTTTTT	CAKGQGTTNEKLFF	TRBV2	TRBJ1-4	.	TRBD1
TGCGCCAGCAGCTTGGCCGGGTTTGGGACAGGGGCTAGCTCCTACGAGCAGTACTTC	CASSLAGFGTGASSYEQYF	TRBV5-1	TRBJ2-7	.	TRBD1
TGTGCCAGAAGATGCGCAGGGAGGAATTCACCCCTCCACTTT	CARRCAGRNSPLHF	TRBV7-5	TRBJ1-6	.	.
TGCGCCAGCAGCCGGGACAGCGCCTCTGGAAACACCATATATTTT	CASSRDSASGNTIYF	TRBV5-1	TRBJ1-3	few	TRBD1
TGCGCCAGCAGCTTCGGGGGACAGCGCCAAGAGACCCAGTACTTC	CASSFGGQRQETQYF	TRBV5-1	TRBJ2-5	.	.
TGTGCCAGCCAACTCGGACATCCTGGAAACACCATATATTTT	CASQLGHPGNTIYF	TRBV28	TRBJ1-3	once	.
TGTGCCAGCAGCTCCAGCGGCGGGGATCAGCCCCAGCATTTT	CASSSSGGDQPQHF	TRBV7-9	TRBJ1-5	once	.
TGCGCCAGCAGCCCAGCAAGGTGGACAGGGGGTTTCTACGAGCAGTACTTC	CASSPARWTGGFYEQYF	TRBV4-1	TRBJ2-7	.	TRBD1
TGTGCCAGCAGCACCGGGGTAAGGACTGAAGCTTTCTTT	CASSTGVRTEAFF	TRBV7-2	TRBJ1-1	.	.
TGTGCCATCAGTGACCCAAGCGGGACTGAGTTGGAAAAACTGTTTTTT	CAISDPSGTELEKLFF	TRBV10-3	TRBJ1-4	.	.
TGTGCCAGCAGTGCAGGACGACAGACATATAGCAATCAGCCCCAGCATTTT	CASSAGRQTYSNQPQHF	TRBV2	TRBJ1-5	.	.
TGTGCCAGCAGCCACGACAGCTACTCTGGAAACACCATATATTTT	CASSHDSYSGNTIYF	TRBV5-6	TRBJ1-3	.	.
TGTGCCAGCAGTCCAACATTGAACAATCAGCCCCAGCATTTT	CASSPTLNNQPQHF	TRBV27	TRBJ1-5	once	.
TGTGCCAGCAGCCGAGTCCAACTAGCGGGGGTGTACGAGCAGTACTTC	CASSRVQLAGVYEQYF	TRBV7-8	TRBJ2-7	.	TRBD2
TGTGCCAGCAGTGAAGGGGAAGGGGCCGGGGGGTATGGCTACACCTTC	CASSEGEGAGGYGYTF	TRBV6-1	TRBJ1-2	.	.
TGTGCCAGCAGCTTAAACGGGGGACTGGCCTACGAGCAGTACTTC	CASSLNGGLAYEQYF	TRBV7-3	TRBJ2-7	.	.
TGTGCCAGCAGTCGACAGGGTTACTATGGCTACACCTTC	CASSRQGYYGYTF	TRBV12-3/TRBV12-4	TRBJ1-2	.	TRBD1
TGTGCCAGCAGCACTAGCCTTGAGCAGTTCTTC	CASSTSLEQFF	TRBV5-6	TRBJ2-1	few	.
TGCGCCAGCAGTGAACTGGTGCAGGGAACCTACAATGAGCAGTTCTTC	CASSELVQGTYNEQFF	TRBV10-2	TRBJ2-1	.	.
TGCAGCGTTGAAGATCAGAACTATGGCTACACCTTC	CSVEDQNYGYTF	TRBV29-1	TRBJ1-2	.	.
TGTGCCAGCAGCGACGGCTGGGGGCCGCTCTACGACACTGGTGGCTACACCTTC	CASSDGWGPLYDTGGYTF	TRBV7-8	TRBJ1-2	.	.
TGTGCCAGCAGCTTAGCCGTAGGTGCGGGGTCAAGTACAGATACGCAGTATTTT	CASSLAVGAGSSTDTQYF	TRBV7-9	TRBJ2-3	.	.
TGTGCCAGTAGGAAGGCAGGGGTCTACGAGCAGTACTTC	CASRKAGVYEQYF	TRBV19	TRBJ2-7	.	.
TGTGCCAGCAGGGGGGGTGGCTATGGCTACACCTTC	CASRGGGYGYTF	TRBV2	TRBJ1-2	.	.
TGTGCCAGCAGCTTAGGCCGCAACCCTACCAAAGAGACCCAGTACTTC	CASSLGRNPTKETQYF	TRBV7-9	TRBJ2-5	.	.
TGTGCCAGCAGCAAACGGAGACAGGGGGCACGAACTGAAGCTTTCTTT	CASSKRRQGARTEAFF	TRBV21-1	TRBJ1-1	.	.
TGTGCCAGCAGCGCCACTAGCGGGGGCTGGGATGAGCAGTTCTTC	CASSATSGGWDEQFF	TRBV9	TRBJ2-1	.	TRBD2
TGTGCCAGCAGCCAAAACTATGGCTACACCTTC	CASSQNYGYTF	TRBV12-3/TRBV12-4	TRBJ1-2	.	.
TGCAGCGTTGGATCGGGGGTGGTCGGAAACACCATATATTTT	CSVGSGVVGNTIYF	TRBV29-1	TRBJ1-3	.	.
TGTGCCAGCAGCGCCGGGACAGGGTATGGCTACACCTTC	CASSAGTGYGYTF	TRBV7-9	TRBJ1-2	.	TRBD1
TGTGCCAGCTCACCACCGTCGGGAGCTGGGGCCAACGTCCTGACTTTC	CASSPPSGAGANVLTF	TRBV18	TRBJ2-6	once	.
TGTGCCAGCTCACGCGGACAGGGGCAGGGAGAGACCCAGTACTTC	CASSRGQGQGETQYF	TRBV18	TRBJ2-5	.	TRBD1
TGTGCCAGCAGCGTGGGGGCTTATAACTATGGCTACACCTTC	CASSVGAYNYGYTF	TRBV5-5	TRBJ1-2	.	.
TGTGCCAGCAGTCCACTAGGTGAAGAGACCCAGTACTTC	CASSPLGEETQYF	TRBV12-3/TRBV12-4	TRBJ2-5	.	.
TGTGCCAGCAGTGAACAGACAGGGGGCGGAGGCTACACCTTC	CASSEQTGGGGYTF	TRBV6-1	TRBJ1-2	.	TRBD1
TGTGCCAGCAGCCAAGATGCGGGGGTCGCTGAAGCTTTCTTT	CASSQDAGVAEAFF	TRBV14	TRBJ1-1	.	.
TGTGCCAGCAGTTCACCTAGCGGGGGGAGGAAGACCCAGTACTTC	CASSSPSGGRKTQYF	TRBV27	TRBJ2-5	.	TRBD2
TGTGCCAGCTCACTGTCCTACGTTGGCGAGCAGTACTTC	CASSLSYVGEQYF	TRBV18	TRBJ2-7	few	.
TGCGCCAGCAAGGACAAATCAACTAATGAAAAACTGTTTTTT	CASKDKSTNEKLFF	TRBV5-1	TRBJ1-4	.	.
TGCGCCAGCAGCTCTCCAGGGGGTGGGGCCAACGTCCTGACTTTC	CASSSPGGGANVLTF	TRBV5-1	TRBJ2-6	.	TRBD1